The 16 T cell receptor beta chains reported below all come from one sample, sequenced in a study of shared T cell receptors in the human thymus. Clones were sequenced by immunoSEQ multiplex PCR, and TCRdb holds only the in-frame ones, with some missing. In the table there are fewer than 700,000 clones, over 75% of which are singletons. These records were also assigned to another study, of human thymus T cells.

The source material was thymocytes. These receptors were taken from a boy in the first two years of life with a congenital heart defect.

The chain recombines TRBV30 with TRBJ2-5, with 7 bases identical to TRBD2. Germline CDR1 GTSNPN, CDR2 SVGIG (reference sequence). The J segment lost 2 bases and the V segment lost 3 bases, leaving 15 bases of the junction unmatched. This CDR3 contains 17 residues. As DNA, the CDR3 is TGTGCCTGGAGCCAAACCCCCCGCTCTAGCGGTCAAGAGACCCAGTACTTC. Translating gives CAWSQTPRSSGQETQYF.

V is TRBV14 and J is TRBJ1-1; D perhaps matches TRBD1 (6 bases). With 2 bases removed from V and 4 bases from J, the gap between germline ends came to 14 bases. This CDR3 spans 15 amino acids. The germline gives CDR1 SGHDN, CDR2 FVKESK. As DNA, the CDR3 is TGTGCCAGCAGCCAATCGTTCATAGGGGGCACTGAAGCTTTCTTT. It codes for CASSQSFIGGTEAFF.

The chain combines TRBV19 with TRBJ2-3; D may be TRBD1 (5 bases). V lost 2 bases and J lost 0, with 9 bases in between. This CDR3 region has 15 residues. Germline CDR1 reads LNHDA; CDR2 reads SQIVND (reference sequence). CDR3 nucleotide sequence: TGTGCCAGTAGTATACAGGGATCGAGCACAGATACGCAGTATTTT. Translating gives CASSIQGSSTDTQYF. The variable domain in full, with the rest retrieved from reference TRBV19 and TRBJ2-3, is DGGITQSPKYLFRKEGQNVTLSCEQNLNHDAMYWYRQDPGQGLRLIYYSQIVNDFQKGDIAEGYSVSREKKESFPLTVTSAQKNPTAFYLCASSIQGSSTDTQYFGPGTRLTVL.

This chain joins TRBV6-1 and TRBJ2-2, with D possibly matching TRBD2 (5 bases). CDR1 MNHNS and CDR2 SASEGT come from the germline V gene. The CDR3 spans 16 residues. Trimming shortened V by 2 bases and J by 0 bases, and 10 bases separated the two germline ends. The CDR3 DNA follows: TGTGCCAGCAGTGAAAAGGAGGCCCCGAACACCGGGGAGCTGTTTTTT. It specifies CASSEKEAPNTGELFF.

This rearrangement joins TRBV5-5 to TRBJ1-2, with TRBD1 as a possible D gene (5 bases). CDR3 length: 16 residues. Germline V gene sequence: CDR1 SGHKS, CDR2 YYEKEE (reference sequence). V lost 3 bases and J 2 bases, leaving 17 bases between the germline ends. The CDR3 DNA reads as TGTGCCAGCAGCTCCCGTCCGAAACAGGTGAACTATGGCTACACCTTC. Its translation is CASSSRPKQVNYGYTF. The variable domain in full, completed from reference TRBV5-5 and TRBJ1-2, reads DAGVTQSPTHLIKTRGQQVTLRCSPISGHKSVSWYQQVLGQGPQFIFQYYEKEERGRGNFPDRFSARQFPNYSSELNVNALLLGDSALYLCASSSRPKQVNYGYTFGSGTRLTVV.

The rearrangement joins TRBV30 to TRBJ2-4; 12 bases agree with TRBD2. V trimming: 0 bases; J trimming: 4 bases; junction bases outside the gene matches: 4. The CDR3 is made up of 16 amino acids. Germline V gives CDR1 GTSNPN, CDR2 SVGIG (reference sequence). The CDR3 loop is CAWSVGLAGGKNIQYF. As DNA, the CDR3 is TGTGCCTGGAGTGTAGGGCTAGCGGGAGGGAAAAACATTCAGTACTTC.

The genes are TRBV29-1 and TRBJ2-3, with 7 nucleotides matching TRBD1. V gave up 5 bases and J gave up 2 bases; unmatched junction bases: 4. Germline V gene data show CDR1 as SQVTM and CDR2 as ANQGSEA. This CDR3 contains 13 residues. The CDR3 sequence is CSVRGLNTDTQYF. Here the CDR3 DNA reads TGCAGCGTTAGGGGGCTCAACACAGATACGCAGTATTTT.

This chain links TRBV29-1 with TRBJ2-5; 10 bases line up with TRBD1. The end of the DNA aligns better with TRBJ2-7, so the J call may be wrong. In germline, CDR1 is SQVTM, CDR2 ANQGSEA. This CDR3 is 20 amino acids long. The CDR3 reads CSVSDPGQGPLMIRTYEQYF. As DNA, the CDR3 is TGCAGCGTTTCAGATCCGGGACAGGGGCCGCTGATGATACGAACCTACGAGCAGTACTTC.

This rearrangement joins TRBV19 to TRBJ2-3; 15 nucleotides align to TRBD2. The CDR3 consists of 17 residues. Per germline, CDR1 LNHDA and CDR2 SQIVND (reference sequence). Trimming took 4 bases from V and 3 from J; bases not matched to a gene: 5. The CDR3 loop is CASSKGLAGGITDTQYF. The CDR3 DNA reads TGTGCCAGTAGTAAGGGACTAGCGGGAGGAATAACAGATACGCAGTATTTT.

This rearrangement joins TRBV7-2 to TRBJ2-1, with 12 bases fitting TRBD2. V was clipped by 0 bases and J by 9 bases; unmatched bases: 15. This CDR3 comprises 19 residues. Germline CDR1 is SGHTA and CDR2 is FQGNSA. CDR3 coding DNA: TGTGCCAGCAGCTTAGCTCCTCCCAGGACTAGCGGGAAGGACAGTGAGCAGTTCTTC. Encoded protein: CASSLAPPRTSGKDSEQFF.

This chain joins TRBV5-6 and TRBJ2-7; 9 bases are a match to TRBD1. Germline V CDR1 and CDR2: SGHDT, YYEEEE. Trimming removed 3 bases from V and 2 bases from J; junction bases left unmatched: 3. The CDR3 consists of 14 residues. CDR3 in DNA: TGTGCCAGCAGCTGGGGACAGGGAGCCTACGAGCAGTACTTC. Protein sequence: CASSWGQGAYEQYF. Full variable domain (missing parts from reference TRBV5-6 and TRBJ2-7): DAGVTQSPTHLIKTRGQQVTLRCSPKSGHDTVSWYQQALGQGPQFIFQYYEEEERQRGNFPDRFSGHQFPNYSSELNVNALLLGDSALYLCASSWGQGAYEQYFGPGTRLTVT.

The CDR3 here is CASSQVAVNEKLFF. CDR3 DNA: TGTGCCAGCAGCCAAGTGGCAGTTAATGAAAAACTGTTTTTT. The rearrangement joins TRBV14 to TRBJ1-4; D remains unclear. Trimming removed 1 base at V and 4 bases at J, with 7 bases between. Germline CDR1 and CDR2: SGHDN and FVKESK. This CDR3 region has 14 residues.

The table lists this clone with a few counts. The chain recombines TRBV5-1 with TRBJ1-4; tentatively, D is TRBD1 (6 bases). The V gene lost 0 bases and the J gene lost 7 bases, with 16 bases spanning the gap. The length of the CDR3 is 16 residues. The germline gives CDR1 SGHRS, CDR2 YFSETQ. The CDR3 sequence is CASSLDLRGRSEKLFF. CDR3 DNA: TGCGCCAGCAGCTTGGATTTGCGGGGGCGCAGTGAAAAACTGTTTTTT.

The V and J genes are TRBV28 and TRBJ1-5; D is unresolved. V lost 5 bases and J 4 bases, leaving 12 bases between the germline ends. From germline, CDR1 is MDHEN and CDR2 SYDVKM. This CDR3 is built from 14 residues. CDR3 sequence (DNA): TGTGCCAGCAGTCGCCCGGGGTTTAATCAGCCCCAGCATTTT. This encodes CASSRPGFNQPQHF.

The chain combines TRBV29-1 with TRBJ2-5; D is uncertain. From germline, CDR1 is SQVTM and CDR2 ANQGSEA. Trimming pared 3 bases from V and 3 bases from J, leaving 11 bases between. The CDR3 runs 13 residues. DNA of the CDR3: TGCAGCGTTGACAGGCAGGTAAAAGAGACCCAGTACTTC. Amino acids: CSVDRQVKETQYF. Combining the CDR3 with reference TRBV29-1 and TRBJ2-5 gives the whole variable domain SAVISQKPSRDICQRGTSLTIQCQVDSQVTMMFWYRQQPGQSLTLIATANQGSEATYESGFVIDKFPISRPNLTFSTLTVSNMSPEDSSIYLCSVDRQVKETQYFGPGTRLLVL.

This chain uses TRBV5-1 with TRBJ1-5; 9 bases are a match to TRBD1. CDR1 and CDR2 (germline): SGHRS, YFSETQ. CDR3 length equals 14 residues. The junction had 5 bases not matched to a gene; V was cut back by 4 bases and J by 6 bases. This CDR3 reads CASSEPGQGQPQHF. CDR3 in DNA: TGCGCCAGCAGCGAACCGGGACAGGGTCAGCCCCAGCATTTT.